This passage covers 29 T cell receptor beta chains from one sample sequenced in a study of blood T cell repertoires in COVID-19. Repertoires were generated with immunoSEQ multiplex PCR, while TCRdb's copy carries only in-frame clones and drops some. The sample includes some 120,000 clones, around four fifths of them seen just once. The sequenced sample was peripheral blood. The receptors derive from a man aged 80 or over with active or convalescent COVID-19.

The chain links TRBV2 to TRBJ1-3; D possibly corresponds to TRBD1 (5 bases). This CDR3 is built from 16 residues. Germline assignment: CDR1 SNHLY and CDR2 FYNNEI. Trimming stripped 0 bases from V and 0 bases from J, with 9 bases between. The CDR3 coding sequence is TGTGCCAGCAGTGAAGCGCAGGGCCGCTCTGGAAACACCATATATTTT. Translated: CASSEAQGRSGNTIYF.

The CDR3 nucleotides read TGCGCCAGCAGCCAAGATCGGGGGTTAGGAGCTTTCTTT. Protein product: CASSQDRGLGAFF. The rearrangement joins TRBV4-1 to TRBJ1-1; D possibly corresponds to TRBD1 (5 bases). The CDR3 sequence is 13 residues long. Germline loops: CDR1 MGHRA, CDR2 YSYEKL. V was cut by 0 bases and J by 10 bases, with 12 bases left in between.

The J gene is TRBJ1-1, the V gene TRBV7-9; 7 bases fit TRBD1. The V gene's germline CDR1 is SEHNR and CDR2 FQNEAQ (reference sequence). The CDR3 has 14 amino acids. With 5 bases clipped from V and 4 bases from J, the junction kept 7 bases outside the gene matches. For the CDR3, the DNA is TGTGCCAGCAGCGGTTGGGACAGTTCCACTGAAGCTTTCTTT. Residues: CASSGWDSSTEAFF.

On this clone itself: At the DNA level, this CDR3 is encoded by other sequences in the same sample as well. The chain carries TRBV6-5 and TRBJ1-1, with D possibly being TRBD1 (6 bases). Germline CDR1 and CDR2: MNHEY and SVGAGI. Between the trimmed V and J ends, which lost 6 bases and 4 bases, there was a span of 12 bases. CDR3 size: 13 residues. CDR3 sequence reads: CASRLQGSTEAFF. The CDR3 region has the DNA TGTGCCAGCAGGCTACAGGGTAGCACTGAAGCTTTCTTT.

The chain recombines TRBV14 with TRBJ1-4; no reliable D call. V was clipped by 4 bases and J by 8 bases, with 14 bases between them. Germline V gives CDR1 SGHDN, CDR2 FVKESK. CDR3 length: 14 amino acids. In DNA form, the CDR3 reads TGTGCCAGCAGCCCCCAGGTACCTCGGGAAAAACTGTTTTTT. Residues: CASSPQVPREKLFF.

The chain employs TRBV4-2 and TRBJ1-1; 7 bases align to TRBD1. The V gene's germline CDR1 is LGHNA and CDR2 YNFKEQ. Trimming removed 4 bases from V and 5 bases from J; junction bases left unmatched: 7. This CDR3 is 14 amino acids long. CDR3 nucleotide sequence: TGTGCCAGCAGCCCCCTACAGGGGCGGACTGAAGCTTTCTTT. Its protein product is CASSPLQGRTEAFF.

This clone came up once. The CDR3, as DNA: TGTGCCTGGAGTACAGATTCACCCCTCCACTTT. Its translation is CAWSTDSPLHF. The rearrangement links TRBV30 to TRBJ1-6, with D hard to call. This CDR3 region has 11 residues. V shed 2 bases and J shed 8 bases, with 4 bases lying between them. Germline V lookup: CDR1 GTSNPN, CDR2 SVGIG (reference sequence).

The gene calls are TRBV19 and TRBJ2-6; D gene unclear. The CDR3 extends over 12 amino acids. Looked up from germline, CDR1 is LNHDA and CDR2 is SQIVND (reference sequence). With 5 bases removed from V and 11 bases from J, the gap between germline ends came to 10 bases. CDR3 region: CASSARLDVLTF. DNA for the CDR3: TGTGCCAGTAGTGCCAGGTTGGACGTCCTGACTTTC.

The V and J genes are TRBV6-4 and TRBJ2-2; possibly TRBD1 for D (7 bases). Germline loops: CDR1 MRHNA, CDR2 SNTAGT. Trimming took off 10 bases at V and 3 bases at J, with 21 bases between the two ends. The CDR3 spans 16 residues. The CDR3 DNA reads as TGTGCCACCCCTGCGTTGGGACAGCGGGACACCGGGGAGCTGTTTTTT. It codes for CATPALGQRDTGELFF.

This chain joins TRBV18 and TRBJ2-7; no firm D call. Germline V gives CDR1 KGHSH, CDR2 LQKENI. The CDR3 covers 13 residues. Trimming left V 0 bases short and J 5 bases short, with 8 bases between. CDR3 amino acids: CASSPPSRDEQYF. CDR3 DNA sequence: TGTGCCAGCTCACCACCGTCCCGGGACGAGCAGTACTTC.

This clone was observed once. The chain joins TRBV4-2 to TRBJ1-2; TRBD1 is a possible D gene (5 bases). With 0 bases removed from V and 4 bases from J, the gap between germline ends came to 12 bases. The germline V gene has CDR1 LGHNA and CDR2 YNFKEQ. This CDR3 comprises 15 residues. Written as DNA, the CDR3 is TGTGCCAGCAGCCAAGACCCCGCAGGGTCCTATGGCTACACCTTC. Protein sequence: CASSQDPAGSYGYTF.

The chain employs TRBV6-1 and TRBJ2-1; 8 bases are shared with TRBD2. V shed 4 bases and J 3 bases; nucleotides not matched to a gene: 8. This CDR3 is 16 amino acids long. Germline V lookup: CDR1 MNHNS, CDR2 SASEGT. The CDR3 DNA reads TGTGCCAGCAGTGGGACTCTAGCGGGCGGCTACAATGAGCAGTTCTTC. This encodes CASSGTLAGGYNEQFF.

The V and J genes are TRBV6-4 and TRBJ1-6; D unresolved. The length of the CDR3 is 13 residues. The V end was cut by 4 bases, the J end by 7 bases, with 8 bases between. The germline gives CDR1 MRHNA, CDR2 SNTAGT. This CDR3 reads CASSAGKNSPLHF. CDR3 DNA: TGTGCCAGCAGTGCAGGCAAAAATTCACCCCTCCACTTT.

CDR3 nucleotide sequence: TGTGCCAGTAGTTTTCCGACTAATGAAAAACTGTTTTTT. Amino acid sequence: CASSFPTNEKLFF. The V gene is TRBV19, the J gene TRBJ1-4; D is unresolved. CDR1 is LNHDA, CDR2 SQIVND, per germline (reference sequence). The CDR3 has 13 residues. The V and J ends lost 5 bases and 2 bases respectively, with 6 bases between them.

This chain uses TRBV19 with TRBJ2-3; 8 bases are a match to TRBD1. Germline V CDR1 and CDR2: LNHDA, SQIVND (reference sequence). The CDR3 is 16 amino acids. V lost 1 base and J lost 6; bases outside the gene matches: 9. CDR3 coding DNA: TGTGCCAGTAGTATAGCATGGACAGGGCCCAGGGATACGCAGTATTTT. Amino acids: CASSIAWTGPRDTQYF.

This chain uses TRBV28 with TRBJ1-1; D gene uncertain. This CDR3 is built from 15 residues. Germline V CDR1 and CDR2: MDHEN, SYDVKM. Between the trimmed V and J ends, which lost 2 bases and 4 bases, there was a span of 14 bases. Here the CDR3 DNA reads TGTGCCAGCAGTTTAGGAGTCCCGACGGGCACTGAAGCTTTCTTT. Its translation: CASSLGVPTGTEAFF.

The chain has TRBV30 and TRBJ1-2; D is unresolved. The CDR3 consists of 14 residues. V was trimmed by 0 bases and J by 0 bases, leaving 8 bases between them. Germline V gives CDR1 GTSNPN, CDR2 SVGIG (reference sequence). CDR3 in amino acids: CAWSVLPANYGYTF. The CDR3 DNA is TGTGCCTGGAGTGTACTCCCCGCTAACTATGGCTACACCTTC.

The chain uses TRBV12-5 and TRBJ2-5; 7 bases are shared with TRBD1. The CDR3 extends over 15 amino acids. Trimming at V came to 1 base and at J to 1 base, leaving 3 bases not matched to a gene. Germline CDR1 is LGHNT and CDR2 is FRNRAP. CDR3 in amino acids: CASGLETGIQETQYF. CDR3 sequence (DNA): TGTGCTAGTGGTTTGGAGACAGGGATCCAAGAGACCCAGTACTTC.

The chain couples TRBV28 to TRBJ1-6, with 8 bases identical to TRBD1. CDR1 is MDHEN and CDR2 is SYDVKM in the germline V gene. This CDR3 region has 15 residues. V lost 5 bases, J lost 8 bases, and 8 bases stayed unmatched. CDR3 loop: CASSISDRVDSPLHF. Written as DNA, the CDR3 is TGTGCCAGCAGTATCTCGGACAGGGTGGATTCACCCCTCCACTTT.

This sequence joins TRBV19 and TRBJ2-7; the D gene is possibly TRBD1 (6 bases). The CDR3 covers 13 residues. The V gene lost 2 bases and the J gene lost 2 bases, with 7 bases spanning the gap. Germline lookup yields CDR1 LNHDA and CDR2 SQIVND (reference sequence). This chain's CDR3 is CASSIQGPYEQYF. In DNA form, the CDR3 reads TGTGCCAGTAGTATACAGGGGCCCTACGAGCAGTACTTC.

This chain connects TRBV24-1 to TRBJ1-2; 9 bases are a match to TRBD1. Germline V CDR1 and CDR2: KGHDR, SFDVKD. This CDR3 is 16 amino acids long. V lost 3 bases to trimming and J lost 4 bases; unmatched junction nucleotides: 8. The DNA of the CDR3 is TGTGCCACCAGTGATCCTAGGACAGGGGAGAGCTATGGCTACACCTTC. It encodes CATSDPRTGESYGYTF.

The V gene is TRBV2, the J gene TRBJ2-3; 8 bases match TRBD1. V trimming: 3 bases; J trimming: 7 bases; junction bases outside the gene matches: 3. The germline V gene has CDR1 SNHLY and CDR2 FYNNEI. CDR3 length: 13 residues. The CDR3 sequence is CASSEGQDYTQYF. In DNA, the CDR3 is TGTGCCAGCAGTGAGGGACAGGATTATACGCAGTATTTT.

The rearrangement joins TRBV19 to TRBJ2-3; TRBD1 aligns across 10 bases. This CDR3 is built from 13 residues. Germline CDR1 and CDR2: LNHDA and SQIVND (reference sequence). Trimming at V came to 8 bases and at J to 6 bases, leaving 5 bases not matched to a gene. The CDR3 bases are TGTGCCAGTCGACAGGGGGCATCGGATACGCAGTATTTT. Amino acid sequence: CASRQGASDTQYF.

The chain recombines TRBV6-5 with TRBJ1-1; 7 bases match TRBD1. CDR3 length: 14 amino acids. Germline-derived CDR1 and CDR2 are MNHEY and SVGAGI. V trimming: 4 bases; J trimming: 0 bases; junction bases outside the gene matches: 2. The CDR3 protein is CASSWDSMNTEAFF. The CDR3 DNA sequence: TGTGCCAGCAGTTGGGACAGCATGAACACTGAAGCTTTCTTT.

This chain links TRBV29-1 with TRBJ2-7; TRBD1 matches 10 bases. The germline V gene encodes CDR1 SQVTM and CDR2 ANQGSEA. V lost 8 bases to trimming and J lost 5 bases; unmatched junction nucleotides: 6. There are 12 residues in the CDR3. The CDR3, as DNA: TGCAGCTTTGGACAGGGGGTCAACGAGCAGTACTTC. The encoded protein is CSFGQGVNEQYF.

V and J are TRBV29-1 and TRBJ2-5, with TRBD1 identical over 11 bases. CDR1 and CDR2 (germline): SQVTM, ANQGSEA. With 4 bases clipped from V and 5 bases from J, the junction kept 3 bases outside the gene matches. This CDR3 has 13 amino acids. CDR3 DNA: TGCAGCGTTGGGACAGGGGGCGGTGAGACCCAGTACTTC. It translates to CSVGTGGGETQYF.

CDR3 nucleotides: TGTGCCAGCAGCGTTGGACTAGGAGAGACCCAGTACTTC. It codes for CASSVGLGETQYF. The chain carries TRBV9 and TRBJ2-5; 7 bases are a match to TRBD2. The V gene's germline CDR1 is SGDLS and CDR2 YYNGEE. V gave up 2 bases and J gave up 4 bases; unmatched junction bases: 2. CDR3 size: 13 residues.

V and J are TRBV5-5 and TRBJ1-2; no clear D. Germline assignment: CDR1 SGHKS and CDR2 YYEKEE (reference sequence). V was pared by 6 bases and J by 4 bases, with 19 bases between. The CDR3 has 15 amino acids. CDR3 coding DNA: TGTGCCAGCACCATTTTTCACACGGGGATCTATGGCTACACCTTC. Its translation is CASTIFHTGIYGYTF.

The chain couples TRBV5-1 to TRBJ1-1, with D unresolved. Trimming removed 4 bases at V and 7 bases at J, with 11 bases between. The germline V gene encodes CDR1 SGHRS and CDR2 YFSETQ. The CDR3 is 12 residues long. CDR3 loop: CASSQTQFEAFF. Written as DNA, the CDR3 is TGCGCCAGCAGCCAGACACAATTTGAAGCTTTCTTT. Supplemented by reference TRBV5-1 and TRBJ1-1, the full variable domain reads KAGVTQTPRYLIKTRGQQVTLSCSPISGHRSVSWYQQTPGQGLQFLFEYFSETQRNKGNFPGRFSGRQFSNSRSEMNVSTLELGDSALYLCASSQTQFEAFFGQGTRLTVV.